This record concerns one T cell receptor (beta chain) sequence. What it recognizes is unknown. This CDR3 has 14 residues. V gave up 2 bases and J gave up 6 bases, with 10 bases separating them. Germline-derived CDR1 and CDR2 are MNHNS and SASEGT. The sample originates from a study of T cell repertoires in cytomegalovirus infection. Overall study findings and caveats: Predominance within the ex vivo response was attributable to HLA-C-restricted CMV-specific TCR beta clonotypes.

TCRdb independently ran MiXCR on the reads; one entry per CDR3 protein. The table includes about 900,000 distinct CDR3 sequences, approximately 31% detected once. The rearrangement joins TRBV6-1 to TRBJ1-4; D is possibly TRBD1 (5 bases). This receptor was identified in a human donor in good health (CMV status not recorded). Some clones in this sample may be carry-over from other donors' samples. Sample: cultured CD8+ T cells from PBMCs, taken from culture after CMV antigen stimulation. CDR3 coding DNA: TGTGCCAGCAGTGAAAGTCAGGGCGATGAAAAACTGTTTTTT. Translating gives CASSESQGDEKLFF.